The entry below gives a single TCR beta chain sequence along with its context. Germline V gene sequence: CDR1 SEHNR, CDR2 FQNEAQ (reference sequence). The CDR3 extends over 13 amino acids. The V and J ends lost 5 bases and 5 bases respectively, with 12 bases between them. TCRdb's table, derived via immunoSEQ multiplex PCR, lists solely in-frame clones and lacks some. The sample holds under 65,000 clones, around 89% seen once. The sample is drawn from a study of blood T cell repertoires in COVID-19. Sequences were obtained from peripheral blood. The sequence came from a man in his sixties with acute or convalescent COVID-19. The rearrangement links TRBV7-9 to TRBJ2-5; no definite D call. In nucleotides, the CDR3 is TGTGCCAGCAGCCTTACAGAACTGGAGACCCAGTACTTC. It specifies CASSLTELETQYF. The whole variable domain, filled in from reference TRBV7-9 and TRBJ2-5, reads DTGVSQNPRHKITKRGQNVTFRCDPISEHNRLYWYRQTLGQGPEFLTYFQNEAQLEKSRLLSDRFSAERPKGSFSTLEIQRTEQGDSAMYLCASSLTELETQYFGPGTRLLVL.